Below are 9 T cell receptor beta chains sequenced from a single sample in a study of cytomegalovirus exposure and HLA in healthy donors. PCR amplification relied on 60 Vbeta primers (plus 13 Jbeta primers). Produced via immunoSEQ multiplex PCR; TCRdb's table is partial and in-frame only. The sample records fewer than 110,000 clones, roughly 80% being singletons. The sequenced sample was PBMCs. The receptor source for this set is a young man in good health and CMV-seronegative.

The CDR3 spells CASSQGTVKNTGELFF. The DNA of the CDR3 is TGCGCCAGCAGTCAAGGGACAGTTAAGAACACCGGGGAGCTGTTTTTT. The chain carries TRBV23-1 and TRBJ2-2; 7 bases line up with TRBD1. TRBV23-1 is an ORF; its function is uncertain. The CDR3 has 16 residues. The junction had 4 bases not matched to a gene; V was cut back by 2 bases and J by 1 base.

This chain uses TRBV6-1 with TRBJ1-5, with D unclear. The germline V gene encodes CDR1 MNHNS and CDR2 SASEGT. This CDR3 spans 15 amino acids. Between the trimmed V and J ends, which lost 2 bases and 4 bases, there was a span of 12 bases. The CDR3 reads CASSEIGRENQPQHF. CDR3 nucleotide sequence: TGTGCCAGCAGTGAAATCGGGAGGGAAAATCAGCCCCAGCATTTT.

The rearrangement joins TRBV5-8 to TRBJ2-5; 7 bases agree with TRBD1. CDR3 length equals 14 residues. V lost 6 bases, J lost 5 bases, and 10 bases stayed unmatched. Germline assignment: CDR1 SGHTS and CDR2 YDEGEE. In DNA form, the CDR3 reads TGTGCCAGCACCCAATCGACAGGGTCGGAGACCCAGTACTTC. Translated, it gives CASTQSTGSETQYF. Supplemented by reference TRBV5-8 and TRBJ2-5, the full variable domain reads EAGVTQSPTHLIKTRGQQATLRCSPISGHTSVYWYQQALGLGLQFLLWYDEGEERNRGNFPPRFSGRQFPNYSSELNVNALELEDSALYLCASTQSTGSETQYFGPGTRLLVL.

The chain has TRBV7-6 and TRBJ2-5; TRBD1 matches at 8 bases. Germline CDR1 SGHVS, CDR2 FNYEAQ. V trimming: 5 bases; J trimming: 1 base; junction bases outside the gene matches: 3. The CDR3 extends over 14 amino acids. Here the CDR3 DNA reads TGTGCCAGCAGCCGACAGGGGCCCCAAGAGACCCAGTACTTC. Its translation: CASSRQGPQETQYF. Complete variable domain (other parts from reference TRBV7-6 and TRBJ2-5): GAGVSQSPRYKVTKRGQDVALRCDPISGHVSLYWYRQALGQGPEFLTYFNYEAQQDKSGLPNDRFSAERPEGSISTLTIQRTEQRDSAMYRCASSRQGPQETQYFGPGTRLLVL.

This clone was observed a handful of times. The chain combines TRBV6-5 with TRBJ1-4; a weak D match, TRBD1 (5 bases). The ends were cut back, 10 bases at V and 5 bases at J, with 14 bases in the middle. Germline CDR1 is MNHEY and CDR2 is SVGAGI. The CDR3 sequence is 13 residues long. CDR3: CANWGGKNEKLFF. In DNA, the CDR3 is TGTGCCAACTGGGGGGGGAAGAATGAAAAACTGTTTTTT.

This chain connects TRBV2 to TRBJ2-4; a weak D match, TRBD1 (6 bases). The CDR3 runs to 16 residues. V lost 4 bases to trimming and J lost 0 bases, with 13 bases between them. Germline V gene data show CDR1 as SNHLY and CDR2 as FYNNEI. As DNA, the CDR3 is TGTGCCAGCAGTGTACAGGGTGGGTTAGCCAAAAACATTCAGTACTTC. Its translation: CASSVQGGLAKNIQYF.

CDR3: CASAQASNTEAFF. CDR3 nucleotide sequence: TGTGCCAGCGCCCAAGCCTCGAACACTGAAGCTTTCTTT. The chain employs TRBV6-4 and TRBJ1-1; D call uncertain. Trimming cost V 8 bases and J 1 base, with 11 bases left between them. This CDR3 is built from 13 residues. The germline CDR1 and CDR2 sequences are MRHNA and SNTAGT.

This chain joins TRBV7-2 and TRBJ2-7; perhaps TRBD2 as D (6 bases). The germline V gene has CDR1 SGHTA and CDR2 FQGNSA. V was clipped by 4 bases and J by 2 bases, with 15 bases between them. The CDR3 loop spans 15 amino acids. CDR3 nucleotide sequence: TGTGCCAGCAGCTCCTTCGGGAGCCGTACCTACGAGCAGTACTTC. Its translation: CASSSFGSRTYEQYF.

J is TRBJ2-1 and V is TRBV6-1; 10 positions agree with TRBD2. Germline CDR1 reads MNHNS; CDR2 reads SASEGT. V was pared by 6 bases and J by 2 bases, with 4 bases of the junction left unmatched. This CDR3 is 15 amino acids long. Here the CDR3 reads CASSFSGGTYNEQFF. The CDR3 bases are TGTGCCAGCAGCTTTAGCGGGGGGACCTACAATGAGCAGTTCTTC.